This T cell receptor beta chain is drawn from a study of OX40 agonist ivuxolimab in advanced cancers. Looking at the study overall: The treatment was a fully human IgG2 OX40 agonist, ivuxolimab. Partial responses were observed in three patients, of whom one had hepatocellular carcinoma and two had cutaneous melanoma.

Patients who had autoimmune disease history or got systemic immunosuppression were left out. General observations from the study: Averaged across samples, CD8+ T cells carried more expanded clones than CD4+ did.

Germline V gene data show CDR1 as SGDLS and CDR2 as YYNGEE. The ends lost 0 bases at V and 4 bases at J; junction bases unmatched: 0. This CDR3 is built from 14 residues. Assay used: immunoSEQ multiplex PCR; TCRdb lists only in-frame clones, some missing. The sample holds roughly 9,900 clones; roughly four fifths are singletons and the top ten take approximately 20%. As regards this clone: Its antigen is still unknown.

The chain employs TRBV9 and TRBJ1-1, with 10 bases that match TRBD1. This receptor was taken from an adult with an advanced solid tumor such as melanoma, head and neck, liver or kidney cancer. Source: CD4+ or CD8+ T cells sorted from blood, taken in a trial of the OX40 agonist ivuxolimab. CDR3 sequence (DNA): TGTGCCAGCAGCGTAGGGACAGGGGGCACTGAAGCTTTCTTT. Translation: CASSVGTGGTEAFF. Complete variable domain (other parts from reference TRBV9 and TRBJ1-1): DSGVTQTPKHLITATGQRVTLRCSPRSGDLSVYWYQQSLDQGLQFLIQYYNGEERAKGNILERFSAQQFPDLHSELNLSSLELGDSALYFCASSVGTGGTEAFFGQGTRLTVV.